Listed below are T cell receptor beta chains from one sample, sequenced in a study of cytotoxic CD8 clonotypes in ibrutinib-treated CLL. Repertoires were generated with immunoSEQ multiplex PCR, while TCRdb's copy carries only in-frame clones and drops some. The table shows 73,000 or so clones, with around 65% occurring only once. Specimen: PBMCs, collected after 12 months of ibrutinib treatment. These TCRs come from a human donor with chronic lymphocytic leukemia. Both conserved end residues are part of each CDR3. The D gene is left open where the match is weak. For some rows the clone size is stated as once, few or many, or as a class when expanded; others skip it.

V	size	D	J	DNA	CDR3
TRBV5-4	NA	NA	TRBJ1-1	TGTGCCAGCAGCTTGGGGCAGGGCCGGAACACTGAAGCTTTCTTT	CASSLGQGRNTEAFF
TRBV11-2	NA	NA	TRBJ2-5	TGTGCCAGCAGCTTATGGGGGTGGGAGACCCAGTACTTC	CASSLWGWETQYF
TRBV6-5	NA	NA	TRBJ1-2	TGTGCCAGCAGGGGTGACTATGGCTACACCTTC	CASRGDYGYTF
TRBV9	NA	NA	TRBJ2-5	TGTGCCAGCAGTTTTCAGGGCGGTGGGGAGACCCAGTACTTC	CASSFQGGGETQYF
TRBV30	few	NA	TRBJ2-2	TGTGCCTGGAGTGTAAGCGGGGAGCTGTTTTTT	CAWSVSGELFF
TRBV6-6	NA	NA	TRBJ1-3	TGTGCCAGCAGTTACTTACAGAGCTCTGGAAACACCATATATTTT	CASSYLQSSGNTIYF
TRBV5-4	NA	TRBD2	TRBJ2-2	TGTGCCAGCAGAGTTAGCGGGGGCGGTGGCGCCGGGGAGCTGTTTTTT	CASRVSGGGGAGELFF
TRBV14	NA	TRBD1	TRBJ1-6	TGTGCCAGCAGCCAAGTTTCAGGGGGTGGTTCACCCCTCCACTTT	CASSQVSGGGSPLHF
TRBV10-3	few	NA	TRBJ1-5	TGTGCCATCAGTGACTACGATCAGCCCCAGCATTTT	CAISDYDQPQHF
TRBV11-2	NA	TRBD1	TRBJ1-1	TGTGCCAGCAGCTTAAGACAGGGCTGGACTGAAGCTTTCTTT	CASSLRQGWTEAFF
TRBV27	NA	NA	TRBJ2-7	TGTGCCAGCAGTTTACCCACCTACTACGAGCAGTACTTC	CASSLPTYYEQYF
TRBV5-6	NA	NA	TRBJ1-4	TGTGCCAGCAGCTCCTTGGACGCGAATGAAAAACTGTTTTTT	CASSSLDANEKLFF
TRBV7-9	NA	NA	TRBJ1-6	TGTGCCAGCAGCGCAACAGGGATTAGTTCACCCCTCCACTTT	CASSATGISSPLHF
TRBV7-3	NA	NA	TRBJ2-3	TGTGCCAGCAGCCCCGGGGGCGTCGGAGATACGCAGTATTTT	CASSPGGVGDTQYF
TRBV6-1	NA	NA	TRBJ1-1	TGTGCCAGCAGTGAGCCCGTGGGGACAAGGCACACTGAAGCTTTCTTT	CASSEPVGTRHTEAFF
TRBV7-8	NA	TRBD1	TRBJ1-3	TGTGCCAGCAGCCTAAATCAACAGGGGCGGTCATTCTCTGGAAACACCATATATTTT	CASSLNQQGRSFSGNTIYF
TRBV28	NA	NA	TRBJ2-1	TGTGCCAGCACCACCGGGGGAGTTAAGAGGAATGAGCAGTTCTTC	CASTTGGVKRNEQFF
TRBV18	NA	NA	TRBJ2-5	TGTGCCAGCTCACTGGGAAGGCAAGAGACCCAGTACTTC	CASSLGRQETQYF
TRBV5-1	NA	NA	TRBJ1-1	TGCGCCAGCAGCGTAGGGGAGAACACTGAAGCTTTCTTT	CASSVGENTEAFF
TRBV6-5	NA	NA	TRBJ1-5	TGTGCCAGCAGTCGTACGGGGGCCGGCAGTCAGCCCCAGCATTTT	CASSRTGAGSQPQHF
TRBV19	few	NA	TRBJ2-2	TGTGCCAGTCTCGGACGGGGAAACACCGGGGAGCTGTTTTTT	CASLGRGNTGELFF
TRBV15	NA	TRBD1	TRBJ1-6	TGTGCCACCAGCAGGGACAGGGAACCCTATAATTCACCCCTCCACTTT	CATSRDREPYNSPLHF
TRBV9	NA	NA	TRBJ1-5	TGTGCCAGCAGGACGCTGGGTCTGCCCCAGCATTTT	CASRTLGLPQHF
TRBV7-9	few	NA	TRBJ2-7	TGTGCCAGCAGCACCCATGGGCTAGTGAAGTCGGACGAGCAGTACTTC	CASSTHGLVKSDEQYF
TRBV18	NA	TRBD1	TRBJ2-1	TGTGCCAGCTCACCAGAGCGGACAGGGGCCTACAATGAGCAGTTCTTC	CASSPERTGAYNEQFF
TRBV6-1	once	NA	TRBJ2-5	TGTGCCAGCAGTGCCCCGACAGAGGATCAAGAGACCCAGTACTTC	CASSAPTEDQETQYF
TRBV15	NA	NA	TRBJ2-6	TGTGCCACCAGCAGGGCAGCTGGGGCCAACGTCCTGACTTTC	CATSRAAGANVLTF
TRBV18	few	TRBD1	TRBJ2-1	TGTGCCAGCTCACCACAGCTGCGGGCAGGGGGATGGAGGCTACAGGGCAATGAGCAGTTCTTC	CASSPQLRAGGWRLQGNEQFF
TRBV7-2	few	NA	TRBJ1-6	TGTGCCAGCAGCTTAGTCGGGCAGGGGCGATCACCCCTCCACTTT	CASSLVGQGRSPLHF
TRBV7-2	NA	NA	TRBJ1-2	TGTGCCAGCAGCTTACAGGGGTTGAATGGCTACACCTTC	CASSLQGLNGYTF
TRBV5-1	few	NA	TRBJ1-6	TGCGCCAGCAGCTTGGAGGGGAATTCACCCCTCCACTTT	CASSLEGNSPLHF
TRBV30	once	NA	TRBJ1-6	TGTGCCTGGAGTGTTGGACAGCCTTTAAATTCACCCCTCCACTTT	CAWSVGQPLNSPLHF
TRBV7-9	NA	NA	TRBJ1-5	TGTGCCAGCAGCTTAGAGGGGGTTTTGGGCAATCAGCCCCAGCATTTT	CASSLEGVLGNQPQHF
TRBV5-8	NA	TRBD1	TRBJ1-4	TGTGCCAGCAGCCCCAAGACAGGGGGTAATGAAAAACTGTTTTTT	CASSPKTGGNEKLFF
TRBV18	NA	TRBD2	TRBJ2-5	TGTGCCAGCTCCCCCGGTAGCGGGAGAGAGACCCAGTACTTC	CASSPGSGRETQYF
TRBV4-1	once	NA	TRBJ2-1	TGCGCCAGCAGCCAAGATGGGAGCTCCTACAATGAGCAGTTCTTC	CASSQDGSSYNEQFF
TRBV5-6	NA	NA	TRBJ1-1	TGTGCCAGCAGGGCGCTCCAGGCGAACACTGAAGCTTTCTTT	CASRALQANTEAFF
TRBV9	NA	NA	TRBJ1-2	TGTGCCAGCAGCGTAGACGAGGCAGGCCCGATGAAAGGCACGGACACCTTC	CASSVDEAGPMKGTDTF
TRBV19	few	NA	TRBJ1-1	TGTGCCAGTAGTCTACAACCGAACACTGAAGCTTTCTTT	CASSLQPNTEAFF
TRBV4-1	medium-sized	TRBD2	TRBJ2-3	TGCGCCAGCAGCCTTGGGCAGGGCGGGGGGGCCACAGATACGCAGTATTTT	CASSLGQGGGATDTQYF
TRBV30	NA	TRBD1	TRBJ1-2	TGTGCCTGGGTCATACAGGGGGCATGGGATGGCTACACCTTC	CAWVIQGAWDGYTF
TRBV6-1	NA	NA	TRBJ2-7	TGTGCCAGCAGTGTTAGTGCGGGGGCCCCCTACGAGCAGTACTTC	CASSVSAGAPYEQYF
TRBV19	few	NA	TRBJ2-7	TGTGCCAGTAGTATGGACGGCCTGCTCTACGAGCAGTACTTC	CASSMDGLLYEQYF